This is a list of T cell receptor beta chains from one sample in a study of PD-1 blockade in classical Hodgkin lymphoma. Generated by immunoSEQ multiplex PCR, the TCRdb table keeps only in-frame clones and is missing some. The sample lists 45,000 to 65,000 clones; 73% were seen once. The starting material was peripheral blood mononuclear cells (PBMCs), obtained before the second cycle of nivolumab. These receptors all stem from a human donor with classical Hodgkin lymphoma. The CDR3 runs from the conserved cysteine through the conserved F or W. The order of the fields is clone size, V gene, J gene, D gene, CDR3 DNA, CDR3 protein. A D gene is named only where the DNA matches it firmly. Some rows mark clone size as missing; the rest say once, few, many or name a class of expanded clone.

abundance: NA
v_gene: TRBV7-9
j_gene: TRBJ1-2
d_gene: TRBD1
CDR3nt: TGTGCCAGCAGCACCGCCCAAGACAGGGGCCTCTATGGCTACACCTTC
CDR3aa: CASSTAQDRGLYGYTF

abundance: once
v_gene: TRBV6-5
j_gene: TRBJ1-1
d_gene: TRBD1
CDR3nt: TGTGCCAGCAGTTACCGAACAGGGGCCGACACTGAAGCTTTCTTT
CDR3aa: CASSYRTGADTEAFF

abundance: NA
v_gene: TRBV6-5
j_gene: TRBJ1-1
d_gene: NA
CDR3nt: TGTGCCAGCAGCCCCGGGCTGAACACTGAAGCTTTCTTT
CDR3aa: CASSPGLNTEAFF

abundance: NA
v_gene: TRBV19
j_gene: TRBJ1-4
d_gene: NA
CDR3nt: TGTGCCAGTAGTCTACGACGAGCAACTAATGAAAAACTGTTTTTT
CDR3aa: CASSLRRATNEKLFF

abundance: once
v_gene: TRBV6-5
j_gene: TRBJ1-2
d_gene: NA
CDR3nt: TGTGCCAGCAGTTACTCGATTGTGGGTTATGGCTACACCTTC
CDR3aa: CASSYSIVGYGYTF

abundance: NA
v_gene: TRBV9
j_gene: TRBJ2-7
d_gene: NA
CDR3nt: TGTGCCAGCAGCGTAGGTGGCCAAGAGGGTTACGAGCAGTACTTC
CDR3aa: CASSVGGQEGYEQYF

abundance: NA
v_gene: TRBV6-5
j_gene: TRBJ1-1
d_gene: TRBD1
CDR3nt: TGTGCCAGCAGTTACGGACAGGGAATCACTGAAGCTTTCTTT
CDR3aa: CASSYGQGITEAFF

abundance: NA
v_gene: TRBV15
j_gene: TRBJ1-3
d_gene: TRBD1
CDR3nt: TGTGCCACCAGCCAAAGCCGGGACAGTCAAAGCTCTGGAAACACCATATATTTT
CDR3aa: CATSQSRDSQSSGNTIYF

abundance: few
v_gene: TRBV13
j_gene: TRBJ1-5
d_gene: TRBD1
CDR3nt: TGTGCCAGCAGCACGGGACAGGGAGTTCGTCAGCCCCAGCATTTT
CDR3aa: CASSTGQGVRQPQHF

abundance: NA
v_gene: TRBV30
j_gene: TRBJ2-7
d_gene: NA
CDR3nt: TGTGCCTGGAGTTTCGGGGAGTCTCGCGAGCAGTACTTC
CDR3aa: CAWSFGESREQYF

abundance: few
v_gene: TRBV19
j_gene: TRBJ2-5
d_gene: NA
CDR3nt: TGTGCCAGTAGTGCCCTATCGGAGACCCAGTACTTC
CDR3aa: CASSALSETQYF

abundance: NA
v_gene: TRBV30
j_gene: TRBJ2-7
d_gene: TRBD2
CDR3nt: TGTGCCTGGAGTGCGGGGGGCTACGAGCAGTACTTC
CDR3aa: CAWSAGGYEQYF

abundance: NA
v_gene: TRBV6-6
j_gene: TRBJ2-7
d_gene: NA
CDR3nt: TGTGCCAGCAGTTATGTTCAGGGAGGACTGAGTAGGTACTTC
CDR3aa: CASSYVQGGLSRYF

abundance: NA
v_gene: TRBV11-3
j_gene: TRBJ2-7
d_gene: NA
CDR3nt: TGTGCCAGCAGCTTACGCGCTGAGAGCTCCTACGAGCAGTACTTC
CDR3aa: CASSLRAESSYEQYF

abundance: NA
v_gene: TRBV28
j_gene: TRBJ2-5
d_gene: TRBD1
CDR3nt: TGTGCCAGCAGTTCGGGACAGGGAGGGCCCCAGTACTTC
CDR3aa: CASSSGQGGPQYF

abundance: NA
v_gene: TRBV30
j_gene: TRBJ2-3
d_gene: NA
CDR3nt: TGTGCCTGGAGTGTAAATCTAGCTGCAGATACGCAGTATTTT
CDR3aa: CAWSVNLAADTQYF

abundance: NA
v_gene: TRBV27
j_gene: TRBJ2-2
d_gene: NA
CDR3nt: TGTGCCAGCAGTTCAAGGGGGGGCTACACCGGGGAGCTGTTTTTT
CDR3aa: CASSSRGGYTGELFF

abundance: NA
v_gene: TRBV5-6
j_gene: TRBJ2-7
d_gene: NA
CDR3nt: TGTGCCAGCAGCTTCGTGGGGATCTACGAGCAGTACTTC
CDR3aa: CASSFVGIYEQYF

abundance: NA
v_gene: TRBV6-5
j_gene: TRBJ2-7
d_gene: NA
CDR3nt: TGTGCCAGCAGTTACTCTCTGAGTGGCCCCTACGAGCAGTACTTC
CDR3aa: CASSYSLSGPYEQYF

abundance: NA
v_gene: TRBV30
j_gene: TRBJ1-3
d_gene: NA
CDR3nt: TGTGCCTGGAGTCCCCGGTTTCCGGGGATGGGAGGAAACACCATATATTTT
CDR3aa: CAWSPRFPGMGGNTIYF

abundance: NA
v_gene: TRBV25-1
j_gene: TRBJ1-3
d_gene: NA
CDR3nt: TGTGCCAGCAGTGAGGAGAGCTCTGGAAACACCATATATTTT
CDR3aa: CASSEESSGNTIYF

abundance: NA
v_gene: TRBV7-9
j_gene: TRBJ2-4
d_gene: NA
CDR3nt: TGTGCCAGCAGCTTAGTAATGCCAGAGAACATTCAGTACTTC
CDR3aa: CASSLVMPENIQYF

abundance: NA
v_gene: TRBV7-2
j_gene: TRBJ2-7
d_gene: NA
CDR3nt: TGTGCCAGCAGCTTAGTAGCACAGGGAGACTACGAGCAGTACTTC
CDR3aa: CASSLVAQGDYEQYF

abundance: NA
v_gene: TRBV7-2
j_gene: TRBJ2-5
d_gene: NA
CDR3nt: TGTGCCAGCAGCTTAGTTCGGGGGCGGGAGACCCAGTACTTC
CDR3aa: CASSLVRGRETQYF

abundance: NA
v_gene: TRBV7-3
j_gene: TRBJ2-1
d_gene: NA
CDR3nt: TGTGCCAGCAGCTTAACGACGTCCAATGAGCAGTTCTTC
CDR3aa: CASSLTTSNEQFF

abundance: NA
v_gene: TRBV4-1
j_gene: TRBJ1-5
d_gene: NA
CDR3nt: TGCGCCAGCAGCCAAGTAAGGCAGGGGAATCAGCCCCAGCATTTT
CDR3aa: CASSQVRQGNQPQHF

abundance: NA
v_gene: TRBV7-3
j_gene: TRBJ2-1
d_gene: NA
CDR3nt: TGTGCCAGCAGCTTAAAAGGAGGGGTCGGTGAGCAGTTCTTC
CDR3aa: CASSLKGGVGEQFF

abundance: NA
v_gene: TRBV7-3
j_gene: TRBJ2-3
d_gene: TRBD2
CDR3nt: TGTGCCAGCAGCTTAAAAGCGGGAGTGGATACGCAGTATTTT
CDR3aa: CASSLKAGVDTQYF

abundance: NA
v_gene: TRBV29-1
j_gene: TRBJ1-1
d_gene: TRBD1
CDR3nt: TGCAGCGTTCACCCCGGGACAGGGGTTTCCACTGAAGCTTTCTTT
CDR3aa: CSVHPGTGVSTEAFF

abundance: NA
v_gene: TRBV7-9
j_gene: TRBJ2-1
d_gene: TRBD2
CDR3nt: TGTGCCAGCAGCCGCGGGACTAGCGGAGTAAGCTCCTACAATGAGCAGTTCTTC
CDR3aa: CASSRGTSGVSSYNEQFF

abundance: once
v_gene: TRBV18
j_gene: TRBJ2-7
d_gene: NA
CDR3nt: TGTGCCAGCTCACCGCGGGGAAGTCCGAACTACGAGCAGTACTTC
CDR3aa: CASSPRGSPNYEQYF

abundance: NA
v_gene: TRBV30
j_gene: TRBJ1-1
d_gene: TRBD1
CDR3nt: TGTGCCTGGCAACCAGGGGGCTGGAACACTGAAGCTTTCTTT
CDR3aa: CAWQPGGWNTEAFF

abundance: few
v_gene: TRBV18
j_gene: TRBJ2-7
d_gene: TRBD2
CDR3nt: TGTGCCAGCTCACTCAGAGCGGGAATCCCCTACGAGCAGTACTTC
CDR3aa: CASSLRAGIPYEQYF

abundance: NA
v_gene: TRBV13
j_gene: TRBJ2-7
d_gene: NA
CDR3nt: TGTGCCAGCAGCTTACGAGACTACGAGCAGTACTTC
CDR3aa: CASSLRDYEQYF

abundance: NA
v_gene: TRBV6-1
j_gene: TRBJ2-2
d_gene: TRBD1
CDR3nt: TGTGCCAGCAGTGTAGAGGACAGGGGTGGGGAGCTGTTTTTT
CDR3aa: CASSVEDRGGELFF

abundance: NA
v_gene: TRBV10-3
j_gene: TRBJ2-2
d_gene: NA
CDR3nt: TGTGCCATCAGTGAGTCGAACAGGGCCCTGAACACCGGGGAGCTGTTTTTT
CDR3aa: CAISESNRALNTGELFF

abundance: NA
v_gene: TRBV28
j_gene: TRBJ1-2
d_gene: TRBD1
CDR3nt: TGTGCCAGCAGGACAGGGGAAGGGAACTATGGCTACACCTTC
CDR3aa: CASRTGEGNYGYTF

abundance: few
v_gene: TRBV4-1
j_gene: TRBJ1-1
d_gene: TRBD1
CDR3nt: TGCGCCAGCAGAGACAGGGAAACTGAAGCTTTCTTT
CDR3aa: CASRDRETEAFF

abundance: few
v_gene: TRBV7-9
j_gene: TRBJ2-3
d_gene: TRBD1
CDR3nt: TGTGCCAGCAGCTTAAGGGGACAGAGTGGTACAGATACGCAGTATTTT
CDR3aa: CASSLRGQSGTDTQYF

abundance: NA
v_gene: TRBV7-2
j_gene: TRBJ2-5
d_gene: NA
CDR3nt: TGTGCCAGCAGCTTAGGTATGAGGGAGACCCAGTACTTC
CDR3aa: CASSLGMRETQYF